Following are 19 T cell receptor beta chains from one sample sequenced in a study of cytotoxic CD8 clonotypes in ibrutinib-treated CLL. The repertoire was sequenced with immunoSEQ multiplex PCR; TCRdb's copy has only in-frame clones and lacks some. The data contain 35,000 to 55,000 clones, approximately 69% of them singletons. The sequenced sample was PBMCs, obtained after 12 months of ibrutinib treatment. The receptors come from a human donor with chronic lymphocytic leukemia.

The rearrangement links TRBV9 to TRBJ1-1; TRBD1 agrees at 10 bases. In germline, CDR1 is SGDLS, CDR2 YYNGEE. Unmatched junction bases numbered 8, after V lost 2 bases and J lost 10 bases. This CDR3 comprises 14 residues. The CDR3 here is CASSVGQGRLGAFF. In DNA, the CDR3 is TGTGCCAGCAGCGTGGGACAGGGGAGGTTAGGAGCTTTCTTT.

A few counts support this clone. The gene calls are TRBV18 and TRBJ1-1; D remains ambiguous. The germline CDR1 and CDR2 sequences are KGHSH and LQKENI. Between the trimmed V and J ends, which lost 5 bases and 2 bases, there was a span of 9 bases. The CDR3 has 13 residues. DNA of the CDR3: TGTGCCAGCTCAAGGGAGGGAAACACTGAAGCTTTCTTT. It encodes CASSREGNTEAFF.

This clone appeared once. The genes are TRBV6-1 and TRBJ1-5; D unclear. V dropped 5 bases and J dropped 0 bases, with 11 bases sitting between them. The CDR3 runs 15 residues. Germline CDR1 and CDR2: MNHNS and SASEGT. CDR3 nucleotide sequence: TGTGCCAGCAGTCCAGAACGGTTTAGCAATCAGCCCCAGCATTTT. Translating it yields CASSPERFSNQPQHF.

The chain links TRBV9 to TRBJ2-2; D possibly corresponds to TRBD1 (6 bases). The CDR3 spans 16 residues. V was cut by 3 bases and J by 6 bases, with 18 bases left in between. CDR1 is SGDLS, CDR2 YYNGEE, per germline. The chain's CDR3 is CASSAGRGTSAGELFF. The CDR3, as DNA: TGTGCCAGCAGCGCCGGAAGGGGGACCTCTGCCGGGGAGCTGTTTTTT.

This sequence joins TRBV7-9 and TRBJ1-1; the match to TRBD1 covers 9 bases. CDR1 and CDR2 (germline): SEHNR, FQNEAQ (reference sequence). The CDR3 totals 16 residues. J gave up 4 bases and V 1 base, and 7 bases lay outside the gene matches. The CDR3 nucleotides read TGTGCCAGCAGCTTAGGGGGACAGGGAGAGGGCACTGAAGCTTTCTTT. Amino acid sequence: CASSLGGQGEGTEAFF.

The rearrangement joins TRBV27 to TRBJ1-6; unclear D gene. CDR1 is MNHEY, CDR2 SMNVEV, per germline (reference sequence). The length of the CDR3 is 13 residues. V gave up 3 bases and J gave up 7 bases, with 7 bases separating them. This CDR3 is CASSFGLNSPLHF. CDR3 coding DNA: TGTGCCAGCAGTTTCGGTTTGAATTCACCCCTCCACTTT.

The V gene is TRBV7-2, the J gene TRBJ1-3; D may be TRBD1 (5 bases). The CDR3 has 14 amino acids. V lost 5 bases and J 11 bases, leaving 19 bases between the germline ends. CDR1 and CDR2 from the germline V gene are SGHTA and FQGNSA. This chain's CDR3 is CASSPGSDRTPIYF. The DNA of the CDR3 is TGTGCCAGCAGCCCCGGGTCCGACAGAACCCCCATATATTTT.

The V and J genes are TRBV6-5 and TRBJ2-7, with D perhaps matching TRBD1 (7 bases). The CDR3 consists of 14 residues. The V gene's germline CDR1 is MNHEY and CDR2 SVGAGI. V was trimmed by 5 bases and J by 4 bases, leaving 15 bases between them. The CDR3 DNA reads as TGTGCCAGCAGTCGGAGGGGGCCTACATACGAGCAGTACTTC. Its translation: CASSRRGPTYEQYF.

The chain combines TRBV5-4 with TRBJ1-3; D is uncertain. Germline CDR1 is SGHNT and CDR2 is YYREEE (reference sequence). V shed 2 bases and J shed 7 bases, with 10 bases lying between them. CDR3 length: 13 amino acids. This CDR3 is CASSLGGKNTIYF. The CDR3 nucleotides are TGTGCCAGCAGCTTAGGAGGGAAGAACACCATATATTTT.

The V call is TRBV5-1, the J call TRBJ1-3; 10 bases align to TRBD1. Germline-derived CDR1 and CDR2 are SGHRS and YFSETQ. With 4 bases clipped from V and 2 bases from J, the junction kept 6 bases outside the gene matches. This CDR3 has 16 residues. The CDR3 DNA follows: TGCGCCAGCAGCCTGAGACAGGGGGCAACTGGAAACACCATATATTTT. It encodes CASSLRQGATGNTIYF.

This clone was recorded once. The chain carries TRBV6-1 and TRBJ2-5; D may be TRBD2 (6 bases). Per the germline V gene, CDR1 is MNHNS and CDR2 is SASEGT. V lost 5 bases, J lost 2 bases, and 12 bases lay in between. The CDR3 totals 14 residues. The CDR3 nucleotides are TGTGCCAGCAGTCAGAAGGGGAGGCAAGAGACCCAGTACTTC. Its translation: CASSQKGRQETQYF.

This clone qualifies as medium-sized. The DNA of the CDR3 is TGTGCCAGCAGTCTCGAGGGGGGAGGAAGCCAAGAGACCCAGTACTTC. As protein: CASSLEGGGSQETQYF. This chain uses TRBV4-2 with TRBJ2-5; D tentatively fits TRBD1 or TRBD2 (6 bases each). Germline assignment: CDR1 LGHNA and CDR2 YNFKEQ. This CDR3 contains 16 residues. With 6 bases removed from V and 1 base from J, the gap between germline ends came to 18 bases.

The chain is built from TRBV10-3 and TRBJ2-6, with TRBD1 matching 8 bases. Germline loops: CDR1 ENHRY, CDR2 SYGVKD. The length of the CDR3 is 16 residues. J lost 1 base, V lost 10 bases, and 9 bases had no gene match. The CDR3 DNA sequence: TGTGCCACCATACCTAGACAGGGGTCTGGGGCCAACGTCCTGACTTTC. Translating it yields CATIPRQGSGANVLTF.

The chain has TRBV6-1 and TRBJ2-7, with a possible D match to TRBD2 (6 bases). The CDR3 has 16 amino acids. CDR1 MNHNS and CDR2 SASEGT come from the germline V gene. Trimming shortened V by 2 bases and J by 3 bases, and 17 bases separated the two germline ends. CDR3 in DNA: TGTGCCAGCAGTGAACCCCTTGGGGGGATCTTCTACGAGCAGTACTTC. It yields the protein CASSEPLGGIFYEQYF.

The rearrangement uses TRBV4-2 and TRBJ2-5; the match to TRBD2 covers 12 bases. The germline V gene has CDR1 LGHNA and CDR2 YNFKEQ. V was clipped by 0 bases and J by 5 bases; unmatched bases: 1. This CDR3 spans 15 amino acids. This CDR3 is CASSQDGTSGETQYF. The CDR3 nucleotides are TGTGCCAGCAGCCAAGACGGGACTAGCGGGGAGACCCAGTACTTC.

This clone has at least ten counts. CDR3 region: CASSLAMAGDYTF. The CDR3, as DNA: TGTGCCAGCAGCTTAGCGATGGCGGGCGACTACACCTTC. The J gene is TRBJ1-2, the V gene TRBV7-9; no reliable D call. The germline CDR1 and CDR2 sequences are SEHNR and FQNEAQ (reference sequence). The CDR3 covers 13 residues. V lost 0 bases to trimming and J lost 10 bases, with 12 bases between them. The variable domain in full, with the rest retrieved from reference TRBV7-9 and TRBJ1-2, is DTGVSQNPRHKITKRGQNVTFRCDPISEHNRLYWYRQTLGQGPEFLTYFQNEAQLEKSRLLSDRFSAERPKGSFSTLEIQRTEQGDSAMYLCASSLAMAGDYTFGSGTRLTVV.

V and J are TRBV7-3 and TRBJ1-1; a possible D gene is TRBD1 (6 bases). Trimming shortened V by 5 bases and J by 3 bases, and 19 bases separated the two germline ends. Looked up from germline, CDR1 is SGHTA and CDR2 is FQGTGA. This CDR3 comprises 16 residues. CDR3 sequence reads: CASSPVGGPRDTEAFF. In DNA form, the CDR3 reads TGTGCCAGCAGCCCCGTGGGGGGGCCCCGAGACACTGAAGCTTTCTTT.

The chain has TRBV6-5 and TRBJ1-6; a possible D gene is TRBD1 (6 bases). Trimming cost V 2 bases and J 8 bases, with 10 bases left between them. CDR1 is MNHEY, CDR2 SVGAGI, per germline. The CDR3 runs to 14 residues. The CDR3, as DNA: TGTGCCAGCAGTTACCGGGGGGCTTATTCACCCCTCCACTTT. Translation gives CASSYRGAYSPLHF.

This chain joins TRBV6-1 and TRBJ1-4; no clear D. CDR1 and CDR2 (germline): MNHNS, SASEGT. This CDR3 has 13 residues. Trimming took 4 bases from V and 7 from J, leaving 10 bases between them. CDR3 residues: CASSGIRFEKLFF. The CDR3 DNA follows: TGTGCCAGCAGTGGGATAAGGTTTGAAAAACTGTTTTTT.